The source of this T cell receptor beta chain is a study of T cell repertoires in cytomegalovirus infection. Study-level information: Indicated by public TCR beta signatures were CMV infection and matching HLA type. Study outcomes and limitations: HLA-C-restricted, CMV-specific TCR beta clonotypes were dominant ex vivo.

Worth noting for this clonotype: Its matching antigen is unknown.

TCRdb itself ran the reads through MiXCR, one entry per CDR3 protein. The sample lists approximately 100,000 distinct CDR3 sequences; 25% to 35% were seen once. This specimen consisted of CD8+ T cells from cultured PBMCs, obtained from culture after CMV antigen stimulation. The receptor comes from a human donor in good health (CMV status not recorded). Some clones in this sample may be carry-over from other donors' samples.

The DNA of the CDR3 is TGTGCCAGCAGCTTAGACGGCGACACCATATATTTT. This gives the protein CASSLDGDTIYF. This chain joins TRBV7-3 and TRBJ1-3, with D hard to call. Germline V CDR1 and CDR2: SGHTA, FQGTGA. V lost 2 bases, J lost 8 bases, and 7 bases lay in between. This CDR3 has 12 amino acids.